This T cell receptor (beta chain) stems from a study of T cell responses to AZD1222 COVID-19 vaccine. Whole-study results and caveats: In a largely white British group with more females than males, clonal diversity was possibly underestimated.

As regards this clone: As yet, its antigen is unknown.

V trimming: 3 bases; J trimming: 2 bases; junction bases outside the gene matches: 7. The CDR3 spans 15 residues. Germline V gene sequence: CDR1 DFQATT, CDR2 SNEGSKA (reference sequence). Repertoires were generated with immunoSEQ multiplex PCR, while TCRdb's copy carries only in-frame clones and drops some. Here the sample spans 250,000 to 300,000 clones, around 93% being singletons. The chain employs TRBV20-1 and TRBJ2-7; TRBD2 matches 10 bases. This sequence was found in an adult who received the AZD1222 COVID-19 vaccine. This specimen was peripheral blood, taken 28 days after the second AZD1222 dose. The DNA of the CDR3 is TGCAGTGCTAGTGCCGGACTAGCGGAGGCCTACGAGCAGTACTTC. Translation gives CSASAGLAEAYEQYF.